This TCR beta chain was recovered during a study of cytomegalovirus exposure and HLA in healthy donors. Points on this clone: Its antigen remains unidentified.

The length of the CDR3 is 16 residues. CDR1 and CDR2 (germline): SGHNT, YENEEA. J gave up 6 bases and V 6 bases, and 15 bases lay outside the gene matches. It was with 60 Vbeta and 13 Jbeta primers that the PCR ran. The assay was immunoSEQ multiplex PCR, and TCRdb's table has in-frame clones only and misses some. The sample has 130,000 or so clones; around 77% are singletons. Findings and caveats of the study: An analysis was carried out later, and it reportedly showed fewer N-insertions in an Asian-associated ancestry cluster than the approximately 700-donor mean. Being productive about 87% or about 30% of the time was typical of most TCR beta V segments in an earlier analysis. It emerged from a later analysis that several of the most significant clusters appeared to be linked to common viral pathogens. Reports credit the classifier with highly specific, highly sensitive diagnosis of cytomegalovirus status.

This chain uses TRBV11-3 with TRBJ1-2; 8 bases align to TRBD1. Sequencing was done on a sample of PBMCs. This clonotype originated in a man aged 45-65 years in good health and CMV-seronegative. The CDR3 loop is CASRRERGQGPNGYTF. The DNA of the CDR3 is TGTGCCAGCAGACGGGAACGCGGACAGGGACCCAATGGCTACACCTTC.